The 14 T cell receptor beta chains reported below all come from one sample, sequenced in a study of T cells in Graves' hyperthyroidism and ophthalmopathy. TCR beta CDR3 regions were amplified from RNA transcripts. Initially, a first-round RT-PCR of the TCR CDR3 employed the HTBI primer set. TCRdb reprocessed the multiplex PCR reads via MiXCR and lists one record per CDR3 protein. The table lists more than 500,000 distinct CDR3 sequences, approximately 14% of them singletons. Specimen: blood. The source is a middle-aged woman with Graves' hyperthyroidism.

This chain joins TRBV18 and TRBJ2-7; perhaps TRBD1 as D (5 bases). This CDR3 spans 13 amino acids. V lost 0 bases and J 6 bases, leaving 9 bases between the germline ends. Germline-derived CDR1 and CDR2 are KGHSH and LQKENI. For the CDR3, the DNA is TGTGCCAGCTCACCACCTATAGGGGTCGAGCAGTACTTC. This codes for CASSPPIGVEQYF.

Ten or more counts support this clonotype. This chain connects TRBV7-9 to TRBJ2-3; 13 nucleotides align to TRBD2. J gave up 3 bases and V 8 bases, and 5 bases lay outside the gene matches. Per germline, CDR1 SEHNR and CDR2 FQNEAQ (reference sequence). The CDR3 is made up of 15 amino acids. This chain's CDR3 is CASRKGLAGTDTQYF. The CDR3 nucleotides read TGTGCCAGCCGCAAGGGACTAGCGGGGACAGATACGCAGTATTTT.

The rearrangement links TRBV5-1 to TRBJ1-5; no firm D call. V was shortened by 4 bases and J by 3 bases, with 14 bases between the two germline ends. Germline values: CDR1 SGHRS, CDR2 YFSETQ. CDR3 length equals 15 residues. The CDR3 is CASSQEEQTNQPQHF. Written as DNA, the CDR3 is TGCGCCAGCAGCCAAGAAGAACAGACCAATCAGCCCCAGCATTTT.

As concerns this clonotype: This could be a read error, since a much larger clone is one nucleotide away. Because the CDR3 is missing its conserved closing phenylalanine or tryptophan, this is likely a read error. The rearrangement links TRBV7-9 to TRBJ1-1, with no clear D. V was clipped by 10 bases and J by 0 bases, with 9 bases between them. The germline V gene encodes CDR1 SEHNR and CDR2 FQNEAQ (reference sequence). The CDR3 contains 12 residues. Written as DNA, the CDR3 is TGTGCCACCGACACCCTGAACACTGAAGCTTTCTCT. Residues: CATDTLNTEAFS.

The chain joins TRBV9 to TRBJ1-2, with 7 nucleotides matching TRBD1. This CDR3 region has 15 residues. The V gene's germline CDR1 is SGDLS and CDR2 YYNGEE. V lost 4 bases and J lost 2; bases outside the gene matches: 8. CDR3: CASSSSTGMNYGYTF. The CDR3 nucleotides read TGTGCCAGCAGCTCGTCGACAGGGATGAACTATGGCTACACCTTC.

The J gene is TRBJ2-7, the V gene TRBV3-1; the D call may be TRBD1 or TRBD2 (5 bases each). The germline CDR1 and CDR2 sequences are LGHDT and YNNKEL (reference sequence). The V and J ends lost 1 base and 3 bases respectively, with 7 bases between them. CDR3 length: 13 amino acids. The CDR3 DNA is TGTGCCAGCAGCCAAGCAGGGAGCTACGAGCAGTACTTC. This encodes CASSQAGSYEQYF.

This clonotype was seen many times. V and J are TRBV2 and TRBJ2-5; D is ambiguous. CDR1 and CDR2 from the germline V gene are SNHLY and FYNNEI. This CDR3 is built from 11 residues. V dropped 3 bases and J dropped 12 bases, with 11 bases sitting between them. This CDR3 is CASSDIRAKYF. In nucleotides, the CDR3 is TGTGCCAGCAGTGATATCCGGGCTAAGTACTTC.

In this sample, this clonotype turned up many times. This chain connects TRBV28 to TRBJ2-1; tentative D call: TRBD2 (6 bases). CDR1 is MDHEN, CDR2 SYDVKM, per germline. The CDR3 covers 15 residues. Trimming cost V 5 bases and J 1 base, with 12 bases left between them. The CDR3 DNA follows: TGTGCCAGCAGTCCCCGGGGGACTTCCTACAATGAGCAGTTCTTC. Translation gives CASSPRGTSYNEQFF.

The CDR3 is CASSRAAGSPLHF. The CDR3 DNA is TGCGCCAGCAGCCGGGCCGCTGGTTCACCCCTCCACTTT. This chain joins TRBV4-1 and TRBJ1-6; D is unresolved. This CDR3 is 13 amino acids long. The germline V and J ends were trimmed by 4 bases and 9 bases, with 10 bases remaining between them. The germline gives CDR1 MGHRA, CDR2 YSYEKL.

The J gene is TRBJ2-2, the V gene TRBV4-2; D is unresolved. Germline values: CDR1 LGHNA, CDR2 YNFKEQ. The CDR3 spans 18 residues. The V end was cut by 4 bases, the J end by 0 bases, with 18 bases between. For the CDR3, the DNA is TGTGCCAGCAGCCCCTCGATCGTTGGGCTCGCGAACACCGGGGAGCTGTTTTTT. Its protein is CASSPSIVGLANTGELFF.

This clonotype showed up many times. This chain uses TRBV29-1 with TRBJ2-7; 10 nucleotides match TRBD2. V trimming: 5 bases; J trimming: 6 bases; junction bases outside the gene matches: 10. CDR3 length: 14 residues. Germline assignment: CDR1 SQVTM and CDR2 ANQGSEA. The DNA of the CDR3 is TGCAGCGTTCGGGCCAGCGGGGGGGTGGTCGAGCAGTACTTC. Amino acids: CSVRASGGVVEQYF.

This clonotype occurred many times. Here the CDR3 DNA reads TGCAGCGTTGATCCAGGGAGGGGTGGCGAGCAGTACTTC. It encodes CSVDPGRGGEQYF. The chain has TRBV29-1 and TRBJ2-7, with TRBD2 identical over 7 bases. Germline V CDR1 and CDR2: SQVTM, ANQGSEA. With V trimmed by 3 bases and J by 6 bases, 8 bases remained unmatched. The CDR3 has 13 amino acids.

Many counts were recorded for this clonotype. This chain links TRBV7-3 with TRBJ1-2, with D unclear. Trimming took 0 bases from V and 7 from J, leaving 12 bases between them. Germline loops: CDR1 SGHTA, CDR2 FQGTGA. The CDR3 totals 14 residues. In DNA, the CDR3 is TGTGCCAGCAGCTTAACAGCGGGTCAAATTGGCTACACCTTC. Its translation is CASSLTAGQIGYTF.

This clonotype has at least ten counts. This chain joins TRBV3-1 and TRBJ2-5; 7 bases map to TRBD1. Germline loops: CDR1 LGHDT, CDR2 YNNKEL (reference sequence). The length of the CDR3 is 13 residues. The ends lost 4 bases at V and 7 bases at J; junction bases unmatched: 6. The CDR3 here is CASSPTGTGTQYF. In DNA, the CDR3 is TGTGCCAGCAGCCCGACAGGGACGGGGACCCAGTACTTC.